The source of this T cell receptor (beta chain) is a study of blood T cells in healthy people across ages (dated by TCRdb to between 2014 and 2017). The study in broad terms: In model experiments, roughly one uniquely barcoded TCR beta cDNA molecule per two T cells was captured by template switching. To avoid experimental bias, donors of different ages were randomly spread across the sequencing lanes. Age-related changes in TCR beta repertoire diversity were measured in the study by deep sequencing normalized with unique cDNA molecular identifiers. Using the same blood draw, the study looked at two additional independent replicas of 1 million unique cDNA reads for two donors, one aged 18 to 29 and the other aged 80 or older. Four age groups were formed from the donors: young (average about 15 years), middle-aged (just under 40), aged (about 62) and long-lived (less than 85). Paper-wide results and their limitations: As age increased, observed TCR beta diversity per million T cells dropped in a roughly linear way, and a significant reduction was already evident by age roughly 40. Compared with the aged group, the long-lived group had more naive CD4+ T cells, fewer expanded clones and increased TCR diversity, suggesting age selection. Donor CMV infection status was unknown, potentially confounding age-related changes in expanded clonotypes. There was a strong correlation between observed TCR beta diversity and the percentage of naive T cells measured by flow cytometry. Conclusive comparison of naive and antigen-experienced compartments was prevented by the profiling of bulk unsorted PBMCs. Total diversity estimates from one million sequenced T cells were considered lower bounds and underestimates.

This clonotype was counted ten times or more. Its antigen has not been determined. Base-call qualities are not available, and no considerably larger clone is one nucleotide away. Donors were around 37 systemically healthy Caucasian individuals from Russia aged 6 to 90 years. Each donor gave about 9.7 milliliters of peripheral blood, drawn into EDTA-treated Vacutainer tubes. Ficoll-Paque density-gradient centrifugation was used to isolate PBMCs, with at least 7 million per sample. Trizol reagent was used to extract total RNA from the PBMCs, yielding at least 5 micrograms per sample. For every donor, an aliquot of PBMCs went through flow cytometry to measure the percentages of naive CD45RAhigh/CD27high T cells. The library came from 5' RACE. The sample was run on an Illumina HiSeq 2500. A second PCR of about 6 to 11 cycles was run with a J-beta primer mix and a sample-barcoded 5' primer. A unique molecular identifier was introduced onto each TCR beta cDNA molecule by a template-switch 5' adaptor carrying 12 random nucleotides. At least 2.5 million CDR3-containing paired-end reads were obtained from each sample. First-strand cDNA was synthesized from all RNA with the Mint cDNA synthesis kit, primed by a TRBC-specific oligonucleotide. Following uracil-DNA glycosylase treatment, all cDNA underwent a first 18-cycle PCR with the universal primers M1SS and BC2_uni_R. In the source study's methods: Normalization of each sample was performed by random selection of 1 million high-quality reads, each carrying a distinct molecular identifier. Reads with shared molecular identifiers were discarded instead of being binned into consensus sequences. MiTCR, set to a Q25 quality threshold and the strictest error-elimination algorithm, was used for CDR3 identification, clonotype clustering and error correction. A nonparametric unseen species model with Euler transformation was used to estimate a lower bound on total TCR beta diversity. TCRdb ran its own pipeline on the public reads, namely fastp trimming at Q25 and MiXCR clone calling, and kept in-frame beta chains. Entries that share a CDR3 protein sequence are merged under the most common genes and DNA. The V and J calls shown here were made by TCRdb, not taken from the authors' results. The sample yields about 1.4 million distinct CDR3 sequences; around 59% were counted once. The ten biggest clones cover 6.5% to 8% of the sample.

Deletion took 2 bases off V and 0 bases off J, with a span of 7 bases between the germline ends. CDR1 and CDR2, looked up from the germline V gene (reference sequence), are DFQATT and SNEGSKA. Counted from cysteine to phenylalanine, this CDR3 has 13 amino acids. This entry keeps only the CDR3 DNA: 39 bases, framed from base 1. The sequence joins TRBV20-1 to TRBJ1-2; the D segment cannot be called with confidence. The sequenced material came from blood. This clonotype was obtained from a man between 18 and 29 years old in good health. The DNA reads as follows: TGCAGTGCTAGAATTGCAGCTAACTATGGCTACACCTTC. Its translation is CSARIAANYGYTF.